This T cell receptor beta chain was found in a study of blood T cell repertoires in COVID-19. Study-level background: The samples span acute and convalescent COVID-19 from the United States, Italy and Spain. From T cells, B-cell-depleted T cells, or PBMCs came the material, which was cDNA or gDNA.

This clone was counted a single time. Trimming stripped 6 bases from V and 7 bases from J, with 12 bases between. There are 13 residues in the CDR3. The germline CDR1 and CDR2 sequences are MDHEN and SYDVKM. Generated by immunoSEQ multiplex PCR, the TCRdb table keeps only in-frame clones and is missing some. The repertoire has some 80,000 clones, 85% of them found once; the top ten carry roughly 8.9%. The receptor comes from a man aged 45-60 years with COVID-19, enrolled during active disease. The sequenced material came from peripheral blood. The chain has TRBV28 and TRBJ1-4; no clear D gene. The CDR3 loop is CASSPERTEKLFF. DNA for the CDR3: TGTGCCAGCAGCCCTGAGCGCACTGAAAAACTGTTTTTT. The full variable domain, its missing parts supplied by reference TRBV28 and TRBJ1-4, is DVKVTQSSRYLVKRTGEKVFLECVQDMDHENMFWYRQDPGLGLRLIYFSYDVKMKEKGDIPEGYSVSREKKERFSLILESASTNQTSMYLCASSPERTEKLFFGSGTQLSVL.